The present TCR beta chain was sequenced within a study of response to subunit inactivated influenza vaccine. Study outcomes and limitations: Few additional T cells are recruited per seasonal influenza vaccination, authors suggested.

Germline-derived CDR1 and CDR2 are SNHLY and FYNNEI. The CDR3 extends over 13 amino acids. Trimming took off 4 bases at V and 4 bases at J, with 11 bases between the two ends. TCRdb independently ran MiXCR on the RT-PCR reads; one entry per CDR3 protein. The sample lists 530,000 or so distinct CDR3 sequences; 12% to 15% were seen once. For this clonotype: What it binds is not known.

The V gene is TRBV2, the J gene TRBJ2-7, with TRBD1 as a possible D gene (5 bases). This clonotype was obtained from a man aged 45 to 65 who received an inactivated influenza vaccine. The input for sequencing was PBMCs from blood, taken 11 to 12 days after vaccination. Here the CDR3 DNA reads TGTGCCAGCAGTGGGGTGGGGCGTTACGAGCAGTACTTC. This gives the protein CASSGVGRYEQYF.